This T cell receptor (beta chain) was documented in a study of vaccination and CD4 T cells after COVID-19. For the study at large: It was a median roughly 92 days after diagnosis, with a range of 35 to 161, that post-COVID samples were drawn.

Sequencing of the DNA from cultured CD4+ T cells was carried out with the Oncomine TCR Beta short-read assay. TCRdb re-analysed the PCR reads in MiXCR, keeping a single row per CDR3 protein. The sample yields around 14,000 distinct CDR3 sequences, 50% to 55% seen once. The CDR3 runs 16 residues. V was shortened by 5 bases and J by 7 bases, with 21 bases between the two germline ends. Germline CDR1 is SGHNT and CDR2 is YENEEA. Stated treatment: approximately 9-day PBMC culture with coronavirus spike peptide pools or control peptides (ViraFEST assay). About this clonotype: Its matching antigen is unknown.

Study findings and constraints: Vaccine-specific clones numbering 304 of 307 showed spike mono-reactivity in convalescent patients. From about 20 to 38, the median of SARS-CoV-2-reactive clonotypes rose without reaching significance.

The J gene is TRBJ2-1, the V gene TRBV11-3; D is perhaps TRBD1 (5 bases). The sequence was obtained from a human donor who had recovered from COVID-19. The sequenced material came from CD4+ T cells from blood, cultured in vitro. CDR3 in DNA: TGTGCCAGCAGCCGTATGGGAAACTTAGGGGCTAATGAGCAGTTCTTC. Encoded protein: CASSRMGNLGANEQFF.